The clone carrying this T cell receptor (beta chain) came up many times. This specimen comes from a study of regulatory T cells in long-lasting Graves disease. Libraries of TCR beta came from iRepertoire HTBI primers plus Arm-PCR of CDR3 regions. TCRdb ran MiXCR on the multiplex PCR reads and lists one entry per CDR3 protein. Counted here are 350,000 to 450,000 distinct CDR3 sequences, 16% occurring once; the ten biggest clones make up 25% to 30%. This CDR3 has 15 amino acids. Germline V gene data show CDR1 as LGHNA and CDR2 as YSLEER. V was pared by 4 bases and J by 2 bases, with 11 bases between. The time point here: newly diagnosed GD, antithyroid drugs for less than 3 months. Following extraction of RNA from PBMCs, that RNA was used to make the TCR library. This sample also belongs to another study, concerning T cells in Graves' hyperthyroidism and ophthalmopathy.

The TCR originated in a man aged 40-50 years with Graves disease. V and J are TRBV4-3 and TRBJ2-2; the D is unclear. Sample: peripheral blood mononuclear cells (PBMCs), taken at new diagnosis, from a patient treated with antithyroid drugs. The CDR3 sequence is CASSPRTDNTGELFF. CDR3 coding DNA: TGCGCCAGCAGCCCAAGGACCGATAACACCGGGGAGCTGTTTTTT.